The entry that follows covers one T cell receptor beta chain sequence. The antigen it binds to is not known. The input lacks base qualities; no much larger clone sits a single base away. The CDR3 runs 11 amino acids, cysteine and phenylalanine included. Only the CDR3 part of the read is kept: 33 bases, read in frame from the first base. Trimming takes 7 bases off V and 8 bases off J; junction bases not matched to a gene: 5. Reading the germline V gene gives CDR1 SQVTM and CDR2 ANQGSEA. The entry originates in a study of blood T cell repertoires in COVID-19 (dated by TCRdb to 2018 to 2021). About the study as a whole: The collaborator samples originated in the United States, Italy and Spain and spanned the acute and convalescent phases of COVID-19. The material from the prospective study consisted of cDNA or gDNA derived from T cells, B-cell-depleted T cells, or PBMCs. The sample metadata nearly always contained a de-identified subject ID, COVID-19 status, age in years and sex. Subjects who had been exposed to COVID-19, were actively infected with it, or had recovered from it provided the deeply sampled blood TCRbeta repertoires that made up the dataset. Samples came from the ongoing ImmuneRACE study (first 160 participants) plus 1,254 subjects from 6 global collaborators. The repertoires were made available in a free public database intended to serve as a resource for research on the immune response to SARS-CoV-2. Where HLA class I and class II types were available, the types were taken from metadata supplied by the sample provider, not from assay-based typing.

TCRbeta CDR3 regions were amplified from genomic DNA using the immunoSEQ Assay, a bias-controlled multiplex PCR. Turning to the authors' computational methods: The number of nucleated cells in each sample was estimated from the amplification of reference gene primers within the assay. To quantify the absolute abundance of each unique TCRbeta CDR3 rearrangement, sequence reads were collapsed and filtered. For each sample, productive Simpson clonality was calculated as the square root of Simpson's diversity index over productive rearrangements. The source is immuneACCESS, and TCRdb retained only in-frame sequences with V and J called. Part of the clones is not carried over; for the studies checked, unresolved V genes explain less than half of this, and the remainder is unexplained. The D gene and trimming were derived from the DNA, and the V and J assignments and clone size from that table. The sample table shows 150,000 to 250,000 clones, and 90% to 95% are seen once. The top ten clonotypes cover 0.6% to 0.9% of the sample.

What the work shows at the level of the full study, not this receptor alone: The quantity of clinical and demographic metadata differed by source and by participant and was supplied without curation.

One collaborating source in Seattle enrolled patients while the patients were actively infected and followed the patients over time throughout the course of disease. The collaborating institutions used their own protocols to collect whole blood in K2EDTA tubes. Collaborator samples were shipped for TCRbeta analysis as frozen whole blood, isolated PBMCs, or DNA extracted from either sample type. The chain was built from TRBV29-1 and TRBJ2-1; TRBD1 agrees with 7 junctional bases. Material for sequencing was peripheral blood. This clonotype was sampled from a man aged 25-40 years with COVID-19, enrolled during active disease. The nucleotides are TGCAGCGAACAGGGGAACGATGAGCAGTTCTTC. Its translation reads: CSEQGNDEQFF.